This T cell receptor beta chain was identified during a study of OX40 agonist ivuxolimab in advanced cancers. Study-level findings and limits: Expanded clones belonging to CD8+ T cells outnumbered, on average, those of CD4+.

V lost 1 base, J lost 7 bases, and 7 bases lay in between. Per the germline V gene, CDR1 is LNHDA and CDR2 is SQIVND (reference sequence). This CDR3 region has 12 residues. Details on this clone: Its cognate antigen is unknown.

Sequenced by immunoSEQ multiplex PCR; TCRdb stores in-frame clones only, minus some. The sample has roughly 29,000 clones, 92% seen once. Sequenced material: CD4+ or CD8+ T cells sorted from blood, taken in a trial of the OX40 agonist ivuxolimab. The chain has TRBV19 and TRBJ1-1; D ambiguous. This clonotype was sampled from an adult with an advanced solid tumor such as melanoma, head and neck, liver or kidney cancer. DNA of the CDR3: TGTGCCAGTAGTATAGCTCTGGGTGAAGCTTTCTTT. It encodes CASSIALGEAFF. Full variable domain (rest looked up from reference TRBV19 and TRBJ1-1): DGGITQSPKYLFRKEGQNVTLSCEQNLNHDAMYWYRQDPGQGLRLIYYSQIVNDFQKGDIAEGYSVSREKKESFPLTVTSAQKNPTAFYLCASSIALGEAFFGQGTRLTVV.